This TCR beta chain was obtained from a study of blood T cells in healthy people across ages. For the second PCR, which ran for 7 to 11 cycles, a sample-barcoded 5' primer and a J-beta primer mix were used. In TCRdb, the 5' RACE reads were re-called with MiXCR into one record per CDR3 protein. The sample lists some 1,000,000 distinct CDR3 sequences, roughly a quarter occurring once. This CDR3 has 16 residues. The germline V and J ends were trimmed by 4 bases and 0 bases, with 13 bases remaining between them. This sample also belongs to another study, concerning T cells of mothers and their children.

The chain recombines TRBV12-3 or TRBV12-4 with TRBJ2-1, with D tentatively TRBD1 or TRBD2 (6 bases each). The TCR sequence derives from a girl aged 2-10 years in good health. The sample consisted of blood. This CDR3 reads CASSSVGGGSYNEQFF. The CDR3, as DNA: TGTGCCAGCAGTTCGGTGGGGGGCGGCTCCTACAATGAGCAGTTCTTC.